This entry lists 17 T cell receptor beta chains sequenced from one sample in a study of blood T cells in healthy people across ages. PCR was performed a second time for about 6 to 12 cycles using a sample-barcoded 5' primer and a J-beta primer mix. One entry per CDR3 protein results from TCRdb running MiXCR on the 5' RACE reads. Here the sample spans under 1,100,000 distinct CDR3 sequences, around 27% being singletons. Separately, the same data were catalogued under a study of T cells of mothers and their children.

The sequencing input was blood. These TCRs come from a girl aged 2 to 10 in good health.

V usage is TRBV25-1 and J usage is TRBJ1-1; D is ambiguous. The CDR3 spans 13 residues. Trimming took 4 bases from V and 2 from J, leaving 8 bases between them. CDR1 MGHDK and CDR2 SYGVNS come from the germline V gene. CDR3 protein: CASSVQINTEAFF. The CDR3 nucleotides are TGTGCCAGCAGTGTGCAGATAAACACTGAAGCTTTCTTT.

J is TRBJ2-5 and V is TRBV29-1; 11 nucleotides match TRBD2. The last part of the DNA fits TRBJ2-1 better; the J call may be wrong. Per the germline V gene, CDR1 is SQVTM and CDR2 is ANQGSEA. The CDR3 length is 14 residues. CDR3 bases: TGCAGCGCGGGTGGCAGACTAGCGGGACGTGAGCAGTTCTTC. This sequence encodes CSAGGRLAGREQFF.

A note on this clonotype: Relative to the germline gene, one junction end is altered; a read error may explain this. The chain recombines TRBV19 with TRBJ1-1; D gene ambiguous. Germline assignment: CDR1 LNHDA and CDR2 SQIVND (reference sequence). CDR3 size: 14 residues. The CDR3 sequence is CASSILVGNAEAFF. DNA for the CDR3: TGTGCCAGTAGTATTTTGGTCGGGAACGCTGAAGCTTTCTTT.

The V call is TRBV9, the J call TRBJ2-1; D may match TRBD1 or TRBD2 (5 bases each). The V gene lost 3 bases and the J gene lost 4 bases, with 11 bases spanning the gap. This CDR3 region has 14 residues. Germline loops: CDR1 SGDLS, CDR2 YYNGEE. The CDR3 reads CASSAEDTYNEQFF. Written as DNA, the CDR3 is TGTGCCAGCAGCGCGGAGGACACATACAATGAGCAGTTCTTC.

CDR3 DNA: TGTGCCAGCAGCCCCCTGGGCGCCCGGGGCAATGAGCAGTTCTTC. This gives the protein CASSPLGARGNEQFF. The chain employs TRBV7-8 and TRBJ2-1; the D gene is possibly TRBD2 (5 bases). V was trimmed by 5 bases and J by 6 bases, leaving 17 bases between them. This CDR3 has 15 amino acids. Germline V CDR1 and CDR2: SGHVS, FQNEAQ.

This clonotype was detected ten times or more. V and J are TRBV29-1 and TRBJ2-7; no clear D gene. V shed 5 bases and J shed 4 bases, with 6 bases lying between them. The length of the CDR3 is 10 residues. The germline V gene encodes CDR1 SQVTM and CDR2 ANQGSEA. This CDR3 reads CSVLTYEQYF. The CDR3, as DNA: TGCAGCGTTCTAACTTACGAGCAGTACTTC.

A few counts support this clonotype. V gene TRBV28 combines with J gene TRBJ2-3, with 12 bases lining up with TRBD2. From germline, CDR1 is MDHEN and CDR2 SYDVKM. The CDR3 extends over 15 amino acids. V lost 5 bases to trimming and J lost 4 bases; unmatched junction nucleotides: 4. The CDR3 reads CASSRLAGEADTQYF. The CDR3 nucleotides are TGTGCCAGCAGTCGACTAGCGGGAGAGGCAGATACGCAGTATTTT.

The sample holds a few counts of this clonotype. The V and J genes are TRBV12-3 or TRBV12-4 and TRBJ1-5; 12 nucleotides line up with TRBD1. V was pared by 5 bases and J by 7 bases, with 6 bases of the junction left unmatched. The CDR3 contains 15 residues. The CDR3, as DNA: TGTGCCAGCAGTAAGGGACAGGGGGCTGAACAGCCCCAGCATTTT. Protein: CASSKGQGAEQPQHF.

This clonotype was seen a handful of times. V gene TRBV4-3 combines with J gene TRBJ1-5, with a weak D call TRBD1 (5 bases). The CDR3 is 15 residues long. The V and J ends lost 0 bases and 7 bases respectively, with 13 bases between them. Germline V lookup: CDR1 LGHNA, CDR2 YSLEER. The CDR3 sequence is CASSQEGGIQQPQHF. The CDR3 DNA sequence: TGCGCCAGCAGCCAAGAGGGGGGGATTCAGCAGCCCCAGCATTTT.

This clonotype occurred a few times. The chain links TRBV15 to TRBJ1-1; no definite D call. CDR1 and CDR2 (germline): LNHNV, YYDKDF (reference sequence). The CDR3 spans 14 residues. The ends were cut back, 3 bases at V and 5 bases at J, with 13 bases in the middle. DNA for the CDR3: TGTGCCACCAGCAGTGGTGGGAGTCGAACTGAAGCTTTCTTT. It encodes CATSSGGSRTEAFF.

The chain links TRBV7-9 to TRBJ2-7; D ambiguous. The CDR3 covers 11 residues. The ends were cut back, 2 bases at V and 9 bases at J, with 8 bases in the middle. Germline V gene data show CDR1 as SEHNR and CDR2 as FQNEAQ (reference sequence). The CDR3 spells CASSLMSVQYF. CDR3 nucleotide sequence: TGTGCCAGCAGCTTAATGAGTGTGCAGTACTTC. Using reference TRBV7-9 and TRBJ2-7 for the parts outside the CDR3, the full variable domain is DTGVSQNPRHKITKRGQNVTFRCDPISEHNRLYWYRQTLGQGPEFLTYFQNEAQLEKSRLLSDRFSAERPKGSFSTLEIQRTEQGDSAMYLCASSLMSVQYFGPGTRLTVT.

This clonotype was seen more than once but under ten times. The genes are TRBV6-5 and TRBJ2-5, with TRBD1 as a possible D gene (5 bases). The DNA end favors TRBJ2-7, so the J call may be wrong. The CDR3 loop spans 15 amino acids. Germline V CDR1 and CDR2: MNHEY, SVGAGI. This CDR3 reads CASSYNRQSSYEQYF. The CDR3, as DNA: TGTGCCAGCAGTTATAACAGGCAGTCCTCCTACGAGCAGTACTTC.

This clonotype was observed a handful of times. This chain connects TRBV20-1 to TRBJ2-7, with D perhaps assigned TRBD1 or TRBD2 (6 bases each). From germline, CDR1 is DFQATT and CDR2 SNEGSKA (reference sequence). Trimming left V 3 bases short and J 7 bases short, with 10 bases between. The CDR3 is 11 amino acids. DNA for the CDR3: TGCAGTGCTAGGAAAGGGGGGGAGCAGTACTTC. It yields the protein CSARKGGEQYF.

This clonotype showed up just a few times. The genes are TRBV7-8 and TRBJ2-5; the D gene could be TRBD1 or TRBD2 (5 bases each). The CDR3 is 16 residues long. Per germline, CDR1 SGHVS and CDR2 FQNEAQ. V was clipped by 3 bases and J by 4 bases, with 18 bases between them. In DNA, the CDR3 is TGTGCCAGCAGCTTCGGCGCAGGGACGAGGGGAGAGACCCAGTACTTC. Amino acid sequence: CASSFGAGTRGETQYF.

This clonotype has just a few counts. V usage is TRBV29-1 and J usage is TRBJ1-2; perhaps TRBD1 as D (6 bases). Germline V lookup: CDR1 SQVTM, CDR2 ANQGSEA. V dropped 6 bases and J dropped 6 bases, with 20 bases sitting between them. This CDR3 is built from 14 residues. The CDR3 nucleotides read TGCAGCGTAGGCGAGATAACGGGGGGCGATGGCTACACCTTC. It codes for CSVGEITGGDGYTF. Based on the CDR3 plus reference TRBV29-1 and TRBJ1-2, the full variable domain is SAVISQKPSRDICQRGTSLTIQCQVDSQVTMMFWYRQQPGQSLTLIATANQGSEATYESGFVIDKFPISRPNLTFSTLTVSNMSPEDSSIYLCSVGEITGGDGYTFGSGTRLTVV.

DNA for the CDR3: TGCGCCAGCAGCCAAGCGGTGGGGGCCTATGGGCGTACGCAGTATTTT. This gives the protein CASSQAVGAYGRTQYF. The chain joins TRBV4-3 to TRBJ2-3; TRBD1 might be the D (6 bases). The ends were cut back, 1 base at V and 8 bases at J, with 19 bases in the middle. CDR1 is LGHNA and CDR2 is YSLEER in the germline V gene. The CDR3 spans 16 residues.

This clonotype was recorded a few times. The chain links TRBV5-6 to TRBJ2-1, with D unclear. CDR1 and CDR2 (germline): SGHDT, YYEEEE. V was cut by 1 base and J by 8 bases, with 13 bases left in between. This CDR3 has 14 amino acids. The CDR3 loop is CASSLQSPGHEQFF. CDR3 bases: TGTGCCAGCAGCTTGCAGTCCCCCGGCCATGAGCAGTTCTTC.